This T cell receptor beta chain was observed in a study of blood T cell repertoires in COVID-19. Study in general: The analysed material was cDNA or gDNA that came from T cells, B-cell-depleted T cells, or PBMCs.

CDR1 is SGHTA, CDR2 FQGNSA, per germline. CDR3 size: 16 residues. V gave up 5 bases and J gave up 5 bases; unmatched junction bases: 12. TCRdb's copy holds only in-frame clones and misses some; the assay was immunoSEQ multiplex PCR. In the table there are a few hundred thousand clones, approximately 90% of which are singletons. Ages ranged from about 18 to 89 years, with residence in fewer than 25 US areas. Before being deemed recovered, Cohort 3 donors had two negative PCRs, clearance, or symptom resolution. This sequence joins TRBV7-2 and TRBJ2-1, with 7 bases aligning to TRBD2. Sequencing was done on a sample of PBMCs or T cells enriched from blood (not recorded which). The sequence derives from a woman between 45 and 60 years old who had recovered from COVID-19. As DNA, the CDR3 is TGTGCCAGCAGCACACAAAGCGGGGCTATCAACAATGAGCAGTTCTTC. This translates into CASSTQSGAINNEQFF.